The T cell receptor beta chain described here comes from a study of blood T cell repertoires in COVID-19. The V segment lost 1 base and the J segment 7 bases; nucleotides outside the gene matches: 5. CDR1 and CDR2 from the germline V gene are LGHDT and YNNKEL (reference sequence). This CDR3 region has 14 residues. The repertoire was sequenced with immunoSEQ multiplex PCR; TCRdb's copy has only in-frame clones and lacks some. The sample contains around 150,000 clones, 90% to 95% of which appear only once. The chain combines TRBV3-1 (or the pseudogene TRBV3-2) with TRBJ1-2, with 8 nucleotides matching TRBD1. Specimen: peripheral blood. The source is a woman aged 60-75 years with COVID-19, enrolled during active disease. As DNA, the CDR3 is TGTGCCAGCAGCCAAGGCGGCAGGGGGCCTGGCTACACCTTC. It codes for CASSQGGRGPGYTF.